These 7 T cell receptor beta chains were all obtained from the same sample, sequenced in a study of pediatric ulcerative colitis. The repertoire was sequenced with immunoSEQ multiplex PCR; TCRdb's copy has only in-frame clones and lacks some. The sample contains approximately 32,000 clones, approximately 82% of which appear only once. Sample: blood. All receptors come from a boy aged 10-17 years with severe ulcerative colitis.

V gene TRBV6-1 combines with J gene TRBJ1-1; no firm D call. Deletions cut 7 bases from V and 1 base from J, with 4 bases between. Germline V gene data show CDR1 as MNHNS and CDR2 as SASEGT. This CDR3 is built from 11 residues. In DNA, the CDR3 is TGTGCCAGCATTTGGAACACTGAAGCTTTCTTT. The encoded protein is CASIWNTEAFF.

The J gene is TRBJ2-3, the V gene TRBV6-5; tentative D call: TRBD1 (6 bases). V lost 6 bases and J lost 2, with 12 bases in between. Germline V gene sequence: CDR1 MNHEY, CDR2 SVGAGI. This CDR3 has 14 amino acids. The CDR3 loop is CASSNTGLTDTQYF. The CDR3 DNA reads as TGTGCCAGCAGCAATACAGGGCTCACAGATACGCAGTATTTT.

The J gene is TRBJ2-7, the V gene TRBV6-6; D perhaps matches TRBD2 (6 bases). From germline, CDR1 is MNHNY and CDR2 SVGAGI (reference sequence). Trimming removed 2 bases at V and 5 bases at J, with 13 bases between. This CDR3 has 14 residues. The CDR3 protein is CASSYRAGPHEQYF. CDR3 DNA: TGTGCCAGCAGTTACCGGGCGGGGCCCCACGAGCAGTACTTC.

V is TRBV7-9 and J is TRBJ1-4; D gene uncertain. Germline CDR1 and CDR2: SEHNR and FQNEAQ (reference sequence). CDR3 length equals 14 residues. V was clipped by 2 bases and J by 0 bases, with 4 bases between them. The CDR3 sequence is CASSLNPTNEKLFF. The CDR3 nucleotides are TGTGCCAGCAGCTTAAATCCAACTAATGAAAAACTGTTTTTT.

The J gene is TRBJ1-2, the V gene TRBV15, with 8 bases matching TRBD1. CDR1 LNHNV and CDR2 YYDKDF come from the germline V gene (reference sequence). Unmatched junction bases numbered 10, after V lost 4 bases and J lost 9 bases. This CDR3 is built from 14 residues. CDR3: CATSKDRGPGSYTF. The CDR3 DNA reads TGTGCCACCAGCAAAGACAGGGGCCCTGGGAGCTACACCTTC.

In this sample, this clone turned up a few times. The chain links TRBV30 to TRBJ1-1; D gene ambiguous. The germline V and J ends were trimmed by 4 bases and 1 base, with 10 bases remaining between them. Germline V CDR1 and CDR2: GTSNPN, SVGIG (reference sequence). This CDR3 spans 13 amino acids. The CDR3 is CAWIRKANTEAFF. CDR3 in DNA: TGTGCCTGGATACGGAAGGCGAACACTGAAGCTTTCTTT. The full variable domain, rest sourced from reference TRBV30 and TRBJ1-1, is SQTIHQWPATLVQPVGSPLSLECTVEGTSNPNLYWYRQAAGRGLQLLFYSVGIGQISSEVPQNLSASRPQDRQFILSSKKLLLSDSGFYLCAWIRKANTEAFFGQGTRLTVV.

This clone was detected once. The genes are TRBV7-8 and TRBJ2-2; TRBD1 agrees at 9 bases. Unmatched junction bases numbered 7, after V lost 4 bases and J lost 4 bases. Germline V CDR1 and CDR2: SGHVS, FQNEAQ. This CDR3 is built from 16 residues. The CDR3 loop reads CASSSNPTGGTGELFF. CDR3 DNA: TGTGCCAGCAGCTCTAACCCGACAGGGGGCACCGGGGAGCTGTTTTTT. The entire variable domain, with the rest obtained from reference TRBV7-8 and TRBJ2-2, is as follows: GAGVSQSPRYKVAKRGQDVALRCDPISGHVSLFWYQQALGQGPEFLTYFQNEAQLDKSGLPSDRFFAERPEGSVSTLKIQRTQQEDSAVYLCASSSNPTGGTGELFFGEGSRLTVL.